This T cell receptor (beta chain) is from a study of shared clonotypes between healthy human individuals. Overall study results and limits: A handful of donors had around 5% of their naive CD4 clonotypes in common.

Regarding this clone: The antigen remains undetermined.

Trimming took 5 bases from V and 7 from J, leaving 11 bases between them. The CDR3 totals 12 residues. Germline V gene sequence: CDR1 MNHEY, CDR2 SMNVEV (reference sequence). Assay execution proceeded at the deep level. Per the original methods: ImmunoSEQ only sent back junction sequences with no quality scores, so filtering was done differently. This table comes from immunoSEQ multiplex PCR, and its TCRdb copy is limited to in-frame clones, with some not included. That table gives V, J and clone size, and the DNA gave D and trimming. The sample has roughly 2 million clones, approximately 96% seen once; the top ten hold roughly 0.13%.

This receptor was obtained from a man aged 18 to 35 in good health. V is TRBV27 and J is TRBJ1-1; D unresolved. The sequencing sample was made of naive CD4+ T cells sorted from blood. As for subset: CD45RA+ positively selected. As DNA, the CDR3 is TGTGCCAGCAGTCCAGACCCCGTTGAAGCTTTCTTT. Residues: CASSPDPVEAFF.